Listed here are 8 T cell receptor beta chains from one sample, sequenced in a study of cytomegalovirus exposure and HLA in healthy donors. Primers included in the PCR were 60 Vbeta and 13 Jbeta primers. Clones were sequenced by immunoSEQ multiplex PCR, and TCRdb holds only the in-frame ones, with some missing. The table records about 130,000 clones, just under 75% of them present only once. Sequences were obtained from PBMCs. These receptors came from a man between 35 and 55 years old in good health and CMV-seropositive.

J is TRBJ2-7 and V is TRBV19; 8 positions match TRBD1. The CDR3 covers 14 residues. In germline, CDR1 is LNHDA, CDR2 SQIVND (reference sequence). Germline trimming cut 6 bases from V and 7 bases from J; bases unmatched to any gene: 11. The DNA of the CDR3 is TGTGCCAGTAGCGGCCCGGGACAGGTGGAAGAGCAGTACTTC. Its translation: CASSGPGQVEEQYF. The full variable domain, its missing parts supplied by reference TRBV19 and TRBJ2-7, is DGGITQSPKYLFRKEGQNVTLSCEQNLNHDAMYWYRQDPGQGLRLIYYSQIVNDFQKGDIAEGYSVSREKKESFPLTVTSAQKNPTAFYLCASSGPGQVEEQYFGPGTRLTVT.

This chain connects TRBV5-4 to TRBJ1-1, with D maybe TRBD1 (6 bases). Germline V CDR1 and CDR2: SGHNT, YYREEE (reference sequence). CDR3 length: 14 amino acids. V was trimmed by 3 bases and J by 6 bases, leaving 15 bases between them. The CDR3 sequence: CASSSKDRRPEAFF. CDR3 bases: TGTGCCAGCAGCTCGAAGGACAGACGTCCTGAAGCTTTCTTT.

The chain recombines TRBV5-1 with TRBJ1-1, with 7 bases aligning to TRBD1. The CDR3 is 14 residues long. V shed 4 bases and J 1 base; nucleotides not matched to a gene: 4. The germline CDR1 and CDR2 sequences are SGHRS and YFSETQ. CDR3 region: CASSRDSENTEAFF. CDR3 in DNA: TGCGCCAGCAGCCGGGACAGCGAGAACACTGAAGCTTTCTTT.

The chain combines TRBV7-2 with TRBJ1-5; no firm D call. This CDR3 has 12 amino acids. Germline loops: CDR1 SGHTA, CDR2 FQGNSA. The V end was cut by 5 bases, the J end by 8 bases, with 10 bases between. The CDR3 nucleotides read TGTGCCAGCAGCCCCCGTTCAGAGCCCCAGCATTTT. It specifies CASSPRSEPQHF.

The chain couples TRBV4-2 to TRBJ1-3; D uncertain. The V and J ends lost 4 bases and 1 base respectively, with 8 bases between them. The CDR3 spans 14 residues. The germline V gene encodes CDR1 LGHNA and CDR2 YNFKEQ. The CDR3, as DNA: TGTGCCAGCAGCCCCGGGGAGTCTGGAAACACCATATATTTT. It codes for CASSPGESGNTIYF.

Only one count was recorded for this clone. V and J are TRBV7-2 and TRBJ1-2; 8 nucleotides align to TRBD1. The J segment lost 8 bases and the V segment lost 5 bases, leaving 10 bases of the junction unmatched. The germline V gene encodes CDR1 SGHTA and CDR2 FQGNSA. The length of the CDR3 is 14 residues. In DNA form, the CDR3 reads TGTGCCAGCAGCCACCGGACAGGGACGAGAGGCTACACCTTC. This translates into CASSHRTGTRGYTF.

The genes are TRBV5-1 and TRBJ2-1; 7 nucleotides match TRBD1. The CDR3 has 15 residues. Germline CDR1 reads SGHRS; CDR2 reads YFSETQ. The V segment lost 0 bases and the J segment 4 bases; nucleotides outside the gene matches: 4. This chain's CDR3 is CASSLEGARYNEQFF. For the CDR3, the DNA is TGCGCCAGCAGCTTGGAGGGGGCAAGATACAATGAGCAGTTCTTC.

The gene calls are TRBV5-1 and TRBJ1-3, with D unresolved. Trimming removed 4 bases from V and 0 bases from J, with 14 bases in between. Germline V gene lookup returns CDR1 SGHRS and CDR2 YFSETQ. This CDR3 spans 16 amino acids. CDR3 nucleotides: TGCGCCAGCAGCCTAGGACTGACCCGCTCTGGAAACACCATATATTTT. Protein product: CASSLGLTRSGNTIYF.